The table lists the clone carrying this TCR beta chain with many counts. Its specificity is unknown. The data originate from a study of OX40 agonist ivuxolimab in advanced cancers. For the study at large: In this trial design, patients received ivuxolimab intravenously at 0.01 to 10 mg/kg every 2 weeks. Aged roughly 23 to 90 with a mean of roughly 65 years, they were 75% to 85% male. General study results and limits: Partial responders at 0.1-3.0 mg/kg showed near-lowest clonal expansion.

Sequencing used immunoSEQ multiplex PCR; TCRdb keeps in-frame clones, though not all of them. This sample carries approximately 46,000 clones, about 80% of them seen once, and the ten largest clones take 3% to 4%. V was clipped by 6 bases and J by 2 bases, with 10 bases between them. Germline values: CDR1 WNHNN, CDR2 SYGVQD (reference sequence). This CDR3 has 13 residues. Sequenced material: CD4+ or CD8+ T cells sorted from blood, taken in a trial of the OX40 agonist ivuxolimab. The sequence was collected from an adult with an advanced solid tumor such as melanoma, head and neck, liver or kidney cancer. The rearrangement uses TRBV10-1 and TRBJ1-1; D is uncertain. This chain's CDR3 is CASSVWINTEAFF. The CDR3 region has the DNA TGCGCCAGCAGCGTCTGGATAAACACTGAAGCTTTCTTT.